These 7 T cell receptor beta chains were sequenced from one sample in a study of cytomegalovirus exposure and HLA in healthy donors. The PCR ran on 60 Vbeta and 13 Jbeta primers. The repertoire was sequenced with immunoSEQ multiplex PCR; TCRdb's copy has only in-frame clones and lacks some. The sample records 150,000 to 200,000 clones, about three quarters being singletons. The sample comprised PBMCs. These receptors came from a female donor in good health and CMV-seronegative.

CDR3 loop: CASSKLGGYSNQPQHF. For the CDR3, the DNA is TGTGCCAGTAGTAAGCTAGGGGGCTATAGCAATCAGCCCCAGCATTTT. This chain connects TRBV19 to TRBJ1-5; 7 nucleotides line up with TRBD1. Unmatched junction bases numbered 6, after V lost 4 bases and J lost 0 bases. This CDR3 is built from 16 residues. CDR1 and CDR2 (germline): LNHDA, SQIVND (reference sequence). Filled out from reference TRBV19 and TRBJ1-5, the complete variable domain reads DGGITQSPKYLFRKEGQNVTLSCEQNLNHDAMYWYRQDPGQGLRLIYYSQIVNDFQKGDIAEGYSVSREKKESFPLTVTSAQKNPTAFYLCASSKLGGYSNQPQHFGDGTRLSIL.

The chain combines TRBV9 with TRBJ2-1; 11 bases agree with TRBD2. CDR1 and CDR2 (germline): SGDLS, YYNGEE. This CDR3 has 16 residues. Losses at the gene ends were 3 bases for V and 7 bases for J; bases not matched to a gene: 9. CDR3 sequence (DNA): TGTGCCAGCAGCGCCAGGGGACTAGCGGTGAGGAATGAGCAGTTCTTC. Translation gives CASSARGLAVRNEQFF.

This clone showed up just a few times. The V gene is TRBV7-9, the J gene TRBJ2-1, with 8 bases identical to TRBD1. The CDR3 loop spans 17 amino acids. The germline gives CDR1 SEHNR, CDR2 FQNEAQ (reference sequence). With 1 base clipped from V and 9 bases from J, the junction kept 14 bases outside the gene matches. This chain's CDR3 is CASSLGGGGQGAFEQFF. CDR3 DNA: TGTGCCAGCAGCTTAGGGGGTGGTGGCCAGGGGGCATTTGAGCAGTTCTTC.

The rearrangement links TRBV7-8 to TRBJ1-1, with 7 bases that match TRBD1. Germline-derived CDR1 and CDR2 are SGHVS and FQNEAQ. Trimming cost V 8 bases and J 1 base; bases outside gene matches: 4. CDR3 length equals 13 residues. CDR3 loop: CASQGQPNTEAFF. In DNA, the CDR3 is TGTGCCAGCCAGGGACAGCCGAACACTGAAGCTTTCTTT.

The chain couples TRBV5-1 to TRBJ1-2; 10 positions agree with TRBD1. CDR3 length: 13 residues. Germline values: CDR1 SGHRS, CDR2 YFSETQ. The V gene end was trimmed by 8 bases and the J gene end by 11 bases; junction bases not matched to a gene: 12. Here the CDR3 reads CASKSGTGVEYTF. In nucleotides, the CDR3 is TGCGCCAGTAAATCCGGGACAGGGGTCGAGTACACCTTC.

This clone was detected only a few times. This chain links TRBV19 with TRBJ1-2; TRBD1 matches 7 bases. Germline loops: CDR1 LNHDA, CDR2 SQIVND (reference sequence). Trimming cost V 0 bases and J 6 bases; bases outside gene matches: 4. The CDR3 is 14 amino acids. The CDR3 loop is CASSIDRQGNGYTF. The CDR3 nucleotides read TGTGCCAGTAGTATAGACCGACAGGGTAATGGCTACACCTTC.

J is TRBJ1-2 and V is TRBV2; the D gene is possibly TRBD1 (6 bases). Germline CDR1 SNHLY, CDR2 FYNNEI. The CDR3 sequence is 12 residues long. V lost 4 bases, J lost 4 bases, and 7 bases lay in between. In DNA form, the CDR3 reads TGTGCCAGCAGTGCCAGGGGCTATGGCTACACCTTC. This encodes CASSARGYGYTF.